The T cell receptor (beta chain) described here comes from a study of cytomegalovirus exposure and HLA in healthy donors. The donors belonged to the roughly 130-subject validation cohort, separate from the roughly 670-subject first cohort. This CDR3 region has 17 residues. V was shortened by 0 bases and J by 1 base, with 15 bases between the two germline ends. Germline V gene data show CDR1 as SNHLY and CDR2 as FYNNEI. To note about this clone: Its antigen is still unknown.

Clones were read by immunoSEQ multiplex PCR, and TCRdb kept only the in-frame ones, dropping some. This table has about 180,000 clones, 85% appearing once. Study-wide findings and caveats: Cytomegalovirus association was listed for about 170 TCR beta chains. Usually a TCR sequence was rare, but some public TCRs were found in many donors. The classifier, whose performance was assessed in both the original and validation cohorts, reportedly diagnosed cytomegalovirus status with high specificity and sensitivity.

This TCR was recovered from a man aged 18 to 30 in good health and CMV-seropositive. J is TRBJ2-5 and V is TRBV2; no firm D call. Sequenced sample: PBMCs. The chain's CDR3 is CASSEALVGNSQETQYF. The CDR3 region has the DNA TGTGCCAGCAGTGAAGCACTTGTTGGTAACTCCCAAGAGACCCAGTACTTC.